The source of this T cell receptor (beta chain) is a study of blood T cells in healthy people across ages. With a J-beta primer mix and a sample-barcoded 5' primer, a second PCR ran about 7 to 12 cycles. TCRdb reprocessed the 5' RACE reads via MiXCR and lists one record per CDR3 protein. Of hundreds of thousands of distinct CDR3 sequences listed, about 20% are singletons. This clonotype was seen more than once but under ten times. The sample consisted of blood. The clonotype comes from a man in his 70s in good health.

This CDR3 reads CASGSARQGTQYF. DNA for the CDR3: TGTGCTAGTGGTTCGGCCCGACAGGGGACGCAGTATTTT. This chain joins TRBV12-5 and TRBJ2-3; 8 positions agree with TRBD1. V lost 4 bases to trimming and J lost 9 bases; unmatched junction nucleotides: 6. There are 13 residues in the CDR3. Germline CDR1 LGHNT, CDR2 FRNRAP.